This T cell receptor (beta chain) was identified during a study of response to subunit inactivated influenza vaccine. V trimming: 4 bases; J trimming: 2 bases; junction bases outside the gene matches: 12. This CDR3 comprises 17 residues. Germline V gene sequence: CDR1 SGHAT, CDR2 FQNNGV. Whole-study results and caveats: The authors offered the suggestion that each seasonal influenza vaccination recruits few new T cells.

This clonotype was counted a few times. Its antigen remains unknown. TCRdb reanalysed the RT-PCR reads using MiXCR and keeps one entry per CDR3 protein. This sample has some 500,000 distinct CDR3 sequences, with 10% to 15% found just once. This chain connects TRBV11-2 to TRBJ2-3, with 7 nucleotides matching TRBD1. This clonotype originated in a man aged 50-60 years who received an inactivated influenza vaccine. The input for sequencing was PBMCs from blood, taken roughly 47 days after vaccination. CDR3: CASSSRRGGVVTDTQYF. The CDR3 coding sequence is TGTGCCAGCAGCTCCCGTAGAGGGGGCGTCGTCACAGATACGCAGTATTTT.